These 10 T cell receptor beta chains came from one sample sequenced in a study of monozygotic twins with inflammatory bowel disease. TCRdb reprocessed the 5' RACE reads and reports one entry per CDR3 protein, with no DNA. This sample's table has some 90,000 distinct CDR3 sequences. Sequenced: blood. These receptors all come from a human donor with ulcerative colitis or Crohn's disease, or a healthy co-twin of an affected twin (not recorded which).

This chain links TRBV7-9 with TRBJ2-3; the TCRdb call, TRBD2, lacks DNA for checking. In germline, CDR1 is SEHNR, CDR2 FQNEAQ (reference sequence). CDR3 length: 16 residues. The CDR3 spells CASSYDRGGATDTQYF.

V is TRBV10-3 and J is TRBJ1-1; TCRdb calls TRBD1, which cannot be checked without DNA. CDR3 length equals 16 residues. The germline V gene has CDR1 ENHRY and CDR2 SYGVKD. The CDR3 sequence is CAISESWTAGGPEAFF.

The chain couples TRBV6-1 to TRBJ2-2. Germline V gene data show CDR1 as MNHNS and CDR2 as SASEGT. The length of the CDR3 is 15 residues. CDR3 loop: CATFFGRTNTGELFF.

The J gene is TRBJ2-1, the V gene TRBV15; TCRdb picks TRBD2, but there is no DNA to check that call. The CDR3 totals 17 residues. CDR1 is LNHNV, CDR2 YYDKDF, per germline (reference sequence). CDR3 amino acids: CATSRSLGGTGNNEQFF. Drawing the rest from reference TRBV15 and TRBJ2-1, the complete variable domain is DAMVIQNPRYQVTQFGKPVTLSCSQTLNHNVMYWYQQKSSQAPKLLFHYYDKDFNNEADTPDNFQSRRPNTSFCFLDIRSPGLGDTAMYLCATSRSLGGTGNNEQFFGPGTRLTVL.

The CDR3 loop is CSAWTGPYSPLHF. The rearrangement links TRBV20-1 to TRBJ1-6; TCRdb's assignment of TRBD1 cannot be checked, as there is no DNA. The CDR3 loop spans 13 amino acids. Germline values: CDR1 DFQATT, CDR2 SNEGSKA (reference sequence).

The gene calls are TRBV11-2 and TRBJ2-7; without DNA, the TCRdb call of TRBD1 cannot be checked. The CDR3 sequence is 14 residues long. Germline CDR1 reads SGHAT; CDR2 reads FQNNGV. The CDR3 loop reads CASSSRRGTDEQYF.

This chain uses TRBV5-6 with TRBJ2-3; TCRdb proposes TRBD2, but this gene call is untestable without DNA. Germline CDR1 and CDR2: SGHDT and YYEEEE. The CDR3 spans 16 residues. The CDR3 loop is CASSLGWRALADTQYF.

This sequence joins TRBV2 and TRBJ2-1; lacking DNA, the TRBD1 call made by TCRdb goes unchecked. CDR3 length equals 14 residues. Germline V gene lookup returns CDR1 SNHLY and CDR2 FYNNEI. CDR3 residues: CASIQGKSYNEQFF.

The V call is TRBV9, the J call TRBJ2-7; with no DNA, the TCRdb D assignment of TRBD1 cannot be verified. This CDR3 spans 15 amino acids. In germline, CDR1 is SGDLS, CDR2 YYNGEE. This CDR3 is CASSALRDSSYEQYF.

The CDR3 loop reads CASSQFALAGGKQYF. This chain uses TRBV4-1 with TRBJ2-7; no DNA is available, so the TRBD2 call from TCRdb remains unchecked. The CDR3 totals 15 residues. Germline lookup yields CDR1 MGHRA and CDR2 YSYEKL.